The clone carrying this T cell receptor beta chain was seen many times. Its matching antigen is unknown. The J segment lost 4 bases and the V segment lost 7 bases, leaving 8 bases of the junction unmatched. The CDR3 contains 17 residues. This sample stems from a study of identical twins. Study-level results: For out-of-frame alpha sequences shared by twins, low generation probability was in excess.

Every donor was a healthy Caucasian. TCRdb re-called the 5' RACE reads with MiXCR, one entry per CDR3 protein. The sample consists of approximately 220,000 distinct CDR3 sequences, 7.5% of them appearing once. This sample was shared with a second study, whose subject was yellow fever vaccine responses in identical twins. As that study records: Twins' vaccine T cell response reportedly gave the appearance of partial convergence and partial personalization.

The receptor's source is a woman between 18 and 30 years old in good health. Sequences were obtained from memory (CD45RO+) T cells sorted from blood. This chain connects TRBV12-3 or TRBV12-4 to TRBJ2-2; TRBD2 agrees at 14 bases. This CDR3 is CASTRLAGGSATGELFF. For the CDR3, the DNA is TGTGCCAGCACCAGACTAGCGGGGGGGTCTGCCACCGGGGAGCTGTTTTTT.